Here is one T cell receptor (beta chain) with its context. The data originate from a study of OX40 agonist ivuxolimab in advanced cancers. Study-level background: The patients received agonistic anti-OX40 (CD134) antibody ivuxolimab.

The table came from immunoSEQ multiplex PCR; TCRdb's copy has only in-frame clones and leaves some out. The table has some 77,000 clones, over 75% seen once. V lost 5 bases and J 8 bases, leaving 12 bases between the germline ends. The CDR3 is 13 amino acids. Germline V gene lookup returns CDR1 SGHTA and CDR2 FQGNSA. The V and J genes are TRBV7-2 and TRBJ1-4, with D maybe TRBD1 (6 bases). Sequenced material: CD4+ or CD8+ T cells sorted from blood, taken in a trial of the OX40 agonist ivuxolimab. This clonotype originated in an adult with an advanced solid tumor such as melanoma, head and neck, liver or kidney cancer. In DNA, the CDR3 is TGTGCCAGCAGCCTATTAGGACAGGAAAAACTGTTTTTT. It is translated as CASSLLGQEKLFF. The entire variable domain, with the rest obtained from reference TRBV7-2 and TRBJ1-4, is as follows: GAGVSQSPSNKVTEKGKDVELRCDPISGHTALYWYRQSLGQGLEFLIYFQGNSAPDKSGLPSDRFSAERTGGSVSTLTIQRTQQEDSAVYLCASSLLGQEKLFFGSGTQLSVL.